This TCR beta chain originates from a study of cytomegalovirus exposure and HLA in healthy donors (dated by TCRdb to 2015 to 2018). The study in broad terms: An earlier analysis of 587 of the donors reported more than 250 Gb of sequence data and roughly 100 million unique TCR beta sequences from about 200 million T cells. About 300 gigabases of sequencing data and tens of millions of unique TCR sequences were included in an early release covering 550 to 800 HLA-typed donors. Of the 300 to 400 genotyped donors, about 80% fell in the genetic ancestry cluster associated with self-reported Caucasian donors. The study aimed to test whether cataloging public T cell receptors could reveal signatures of past pathogen exposure. The T cell repertoires of 666 subjects were profiled by immunosequencing and related to cytomegalovirus serostatus. In addition to the first cohort of around 670 subjects, a separate validation cohort of 120 different subjects was used. To predict cytomegalovirus infection status, the study combined high-throughput TCR immunosequencing, statistical association of individual TCRs with disease status, and machine learning. In a later analysis, previously published TCR beta repertoires from roughly 710 donors were re-analyzed and high-resolution HLA genotyping was added so that TCR occurrence patterns could be studied. Rather than drawing on any new phenotypic data, the later analysis identified candidate immune exposures from TCR beta sequences and the way those sequences occurred across donors. An earlier analysis of 587 of the donors used high-throughput TCR beta sequencing to judge whether each TCR beta V gene segment behaved as functional or pseudogenic. Donor age, sex, ethnicity and CMV serostatus were compiled alongside the repertoire data. Genome-wide SNP genotypes for about 55% of the 666 donors were used in a later genetic analysis, which treated that subset as a discovery cohort. Every discovery cohort repertoire had been produced on one sequencing platform. HLA typing included class I and class II loci at four-digit resolution. The number of typed donors differed by locus: roughly 629-640 for A, B, C, DRB1 and DQB1; about 520 for DQA1; 600 to 610 for DPA1; and 450 to 480 for DPB1. Several DR-DQ haplotypes were handled as single units for association and clustering because linkage in the cohort was strong. On average, roughly 250,000 unique TCR beta nucleotide sequences were sequenced per donor among 350 to 400 genotyped donors of the cohort, with around 19% of those sequences being non-productive. What the study reported, not specific to this receptor: When HLA alleles, especially DR and DQ, strongly co-occurred, TCR associations were difficult to assign to individual alleles. Most TCR sequences were observed very rarely across donors, whereas some public TCRs were present in many individuals. According to a later analysis, most CMV-associated TCR beta chains appeared to be HLA-restricted, and the HLA associations seemed to be driven largely by CMV exposure. The presence/absence analyses assumed that sequencing depth was roughly uniform across donors, and that assumption may not be true. For the cohort, immune exposure information was limited to CMV serostatus. Only TCR beta chains were sequenced in this cohort, and the absence of alpha or paired-chain data limited detectable features. Correlated functional status among segregating V segments might be attributable to linkage disequilibrium, but an unknown experimental factor could not be ruled out. The sequencing pipeline was judged likely to have produced a cluster of highly shared sequence variants as a technical artifact. The study listed approximately 160 TCR beta chains as associated with cytomegalovirus. In vitro tests confirmed that a few of the cytomegalovirus-associated TCR beta chains recognize cytomegalovirus antigens. Specific HLA alleles were associated with 16,951 TCR beta sequences at a false discovery rate of 0.05 in a later analysis. V-gene and J-gene trimming of TCR beta chains was associated with a missense DCLRE1C variant in a later genetic analysis, and the association was replicated in an independent cohort. A further reported finding was that TCR beta sequences accurately predicted the HLA-A and HLA-B alleles for most subjects in the first cohort. Broadly in line with IMGT annotations, most TCR beta V segments showed up in productive rearrangements about 90% or about 30% of the time in an earlier analysis of a few hundred of the donors. Because HLA typing was missing for some donors at each locus, association tests included only the typed subset. Cytomegalovirus status was reported to be diagnosed by the classifier with high specificity and sensitivity in both the original and validation cohorts. Several of the top co-occurrence clusters appeared to be linked to parvovirus B19, influenza, CMV and Epstein-Barr virus, according to a later analysis. The authors suggested that the approach could potentially be generalized to other disease states and immunological phenotypes. Compared with the roughly 700-donor mean, donors in an Asian-associated ancestry cluster had fewer N-insertions in productive TCRs, according to a later genetic analysis. According to a later analysis, TCR association rates differed among HLA loci, with DRB1 alleles showing the most associated TCRs and HLA-C alleles showing the fewest. Compared with equally common non-associated chains, HLA-associated TCR beta chains in a later analysis were more clonally expanded and had lower generation probabilities. Because counts were too low, 15 to 20 rarely observed V segments, including chromosome 9 orphons, were left out of the earlier analysis of 500 to 650 of the donors.

The cohort was made up of hundreds of healthy bone marrow donors. At the time of sampling, every cohort member was nominally healthy, though immune exposures that went unrecorded were likely present. The donor tested CMV seronegative and was one of the 352 seronegative cohort members. A peripheral blood sample was provided by each donor, and peripheral blood mononuclear cells were used for TCR beta sequencing. Genomic DNA extraction from the blood cell samples was performed with the Qiagen DNeasy Blood Extraction Kit. As concerns this clone: What antigen it recognizes has not been identified. The sample holds no much larger clone one base away, and base qualities are not on file.

The method behind the library was the immunoSEQ multiplex PCR assay. For the multiplex PCR, a mixture combining 60 forward primers for TCR Vbeta segments and 13 reverse primers for TCR Jbeta segments was used. A multiplex PCR assay on genomic DNA amplified the CDR3 region of rearranged TCR beta genes. The amplified TCR beta libraries were sequenced on the Illumina HiSeq System as 87-base-pair reads. The original methods were these. In a later analysis, 80 million or so unique TCR beta chains were counted across the roughly 700 repertoires, and approximately 11 million of these chains were shared by at least two donors. Raw reads were error-corrected and collapsed into unique sequences with a nearest-neighbor algorithm that merged closely related sequences to remove PCR and sequencing errors. Alignment of CDR3 sequences to IMGT reference sequences was used to assign V, D and J gene segments. For a sequence to be retained, a match of at least six nucleotides to both a V gene segment and a J gene segment was required. Rearrangements were classified as productive when the CDR3 lacked stop codons and remained in frame with V and J, and all other rearrangements were classified as non-productive. CDR3 was defined according to IMGT convention as the region running from the second conserved V-encoded cysteine to the conserved J-encoded phenylalanine. The earlier analysis of approximately 500 of the donors excluded sequences that lacked an unambiguous match to a single V gene segment. An earlier analysis of under 750 of the donors called V segments functional above 56.7% productive rearrangements and segregating when the between-donor standard deviation exceeded 5%. A statistical classification framework was built for diagnosing cytomegalovirus status from the catalog of TCR beta chain sequences. In a later analysis, TCR nucleotide sequences were compared against IMGT/GENE-DB human TR gene sequences so that V and J genes could be assigned. In a later analysis, CDR3 sequences and most-parsimonious VDJ recombination scenarios were assigned using the TCRdist pipeline. In a later analysis, each TCR beta chain was defined by its CDR3 amino acid sequence together with its V-gene family, and reads lacking a unique V-gene family were excluded. A later analysis removed over 500 highly shared, low-generation-probability nucleotide sequences to deal with suspected cross-contamination and a sequencing artifact. In a later analysis, a clonal expansion index for each public chain was calculated from normalized within-repertoire ranks of inferred template counts. In a later analysis, generation probabilities were computed using a VDJ recombination model fitted to out-of-frame rearrangements, and the results were checked against IGoR. In a later analysis, hypergeometric tests were used to score TCR-TCR, TCR-HLA and TCR-CMV co-occurrence, with a repertoire-size bias correction applied to TCR pairs. False discovery rates were estimated in a later analysis by permuting HLA or CMV assignments 20 times. In a later analysis, co-occurring TCRs were grouped with DBSCAN, and TCRdist sequence similarity was added when clustering was performed within HLA-allele-positive subsets. Co-occurrence clustering excluded repertoires with fewer than 30,000 or more than 120,000 public chains, plus five with anomalous nucleotide sharing. TCRdb re-hosts the immuneACCESS table, in-frame sequences only. Its copies lack some clones; in the studies checked, an unresolved V gene accounts for under half of them, and the cause for the rest is not known. The V and J calls and clone size were taken over from that table, and D and trimming were inferred from the DNA. This sample gives about 200,000 clones in total; about 79% of them show up just once. The top ten clones comprise 1.5% to 2% of the sample.

The specimen was PBMCs. This sequence originates from a male donor in good health and CMV-seronegative.

The CDR3 here reads CASSLTGFQGTDTQYF. The bases are TGCGCCAGCAGCCTCACAGGGTTCCAGGGCACAGATACGCAGTATTTT. The rearranged chain carries TRBV5-1 and TRBJ2-3; possibly the D gene is TRBD1, per 6 matching bases. Including the terminal cysteine and phenylalanine, the CDR3 comprises 16 residues. Kept here is only the CDR3 DNA, which spans 48 bases and is read in frame from base 1. Trimming costs V 4 bases and J 1 base, and their ends lie 16 bases apart. The germline V gene gives CDR1 as SGHRS and CDR2 as YFSETQ.